This T cell receptor (beta chain) was sequenced during a study of T-cell reconstitution after alpha-beta-depleted transplantation in children. It was with unique molecular identifiers that the TCRbeta library was prepared. TCRdb independently ran MiXCR on the PCR reads; one entry per CDR3 protein. The table shows 500,000 or so distinct CDR3 sequences, with over 25% occurring only once. This CDR3 has 15 residues. The germline CDR1 and CDR2 sequences are SGHTA and FQGNSA. V was shortened by 4 bases and J by 4 bases, with 15 bases between the two germline ends. The sequence was obtained from a human donor who donated a stem cell graft to a child with aplastic anemia. The chain carries TRBV7-2 and TRBJ2-3; D gene ambiguous. The sample consisted of PBMCs from the stem cell graft donor, taken from the stem cell graft. The CDR3 coding sequence is TGTGCCAGCAGCTGGAAGTTCGGGTACGCAGATACGCAGTATTTT. Amino acids: CASSWKFGYADTQYF.